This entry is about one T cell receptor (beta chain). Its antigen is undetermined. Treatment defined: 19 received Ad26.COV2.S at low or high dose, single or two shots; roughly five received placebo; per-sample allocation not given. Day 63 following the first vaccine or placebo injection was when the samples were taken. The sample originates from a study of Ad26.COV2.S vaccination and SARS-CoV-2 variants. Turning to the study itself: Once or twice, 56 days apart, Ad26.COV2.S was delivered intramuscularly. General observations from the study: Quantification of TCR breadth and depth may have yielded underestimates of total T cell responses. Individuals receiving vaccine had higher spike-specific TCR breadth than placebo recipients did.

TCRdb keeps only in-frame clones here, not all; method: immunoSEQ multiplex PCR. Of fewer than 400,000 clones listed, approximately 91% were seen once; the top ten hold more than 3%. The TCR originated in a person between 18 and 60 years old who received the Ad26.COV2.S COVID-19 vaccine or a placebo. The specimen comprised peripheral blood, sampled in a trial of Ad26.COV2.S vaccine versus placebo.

Here the CDR3 DNA reads TGTGCCAGCAGCTTAGGCACGGCGGGGGGAAATAATGAAAAACTGTTTTTT. This codes for CASSLGTAGGNNEKLFF. J is TRBJ1-4 and V is TRBV5-5, with D perhaps TRBD1 (5 bases). Germline V gene sequence: CDR1 SGHKS, CDR2 YYEKEE (reference sequence). CDR3 length: 17 amino acids. Trimming pared 2 bases from V and 4 bases from J, leaving 18 bases between.